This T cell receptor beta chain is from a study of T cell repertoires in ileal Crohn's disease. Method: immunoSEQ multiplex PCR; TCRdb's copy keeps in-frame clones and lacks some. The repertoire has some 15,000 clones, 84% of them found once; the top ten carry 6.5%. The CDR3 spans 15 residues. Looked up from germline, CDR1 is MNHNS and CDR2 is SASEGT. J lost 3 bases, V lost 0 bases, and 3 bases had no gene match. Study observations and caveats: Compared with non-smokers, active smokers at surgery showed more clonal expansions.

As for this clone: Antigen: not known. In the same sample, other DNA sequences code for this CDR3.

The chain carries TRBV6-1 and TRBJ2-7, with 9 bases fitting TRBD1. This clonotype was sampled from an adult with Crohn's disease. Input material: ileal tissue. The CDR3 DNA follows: TGTGCCAGCAGTGAAGCGGGACAGGGAGTCTACGAGCAGTACTTC. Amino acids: CASSEAGQGVYEQYF.